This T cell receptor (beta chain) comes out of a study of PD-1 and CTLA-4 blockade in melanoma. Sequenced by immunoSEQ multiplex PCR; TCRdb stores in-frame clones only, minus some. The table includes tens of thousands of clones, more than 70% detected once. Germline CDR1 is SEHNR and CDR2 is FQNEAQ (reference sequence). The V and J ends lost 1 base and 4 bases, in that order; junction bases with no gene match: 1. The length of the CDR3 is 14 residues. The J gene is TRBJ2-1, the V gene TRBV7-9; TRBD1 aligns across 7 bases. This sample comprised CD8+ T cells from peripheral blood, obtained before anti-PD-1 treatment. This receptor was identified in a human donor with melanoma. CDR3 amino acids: CASSLETGYNEQFF. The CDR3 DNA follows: TGTGCCAGCAGCTTAGAGACAGGGTACAATGAGCAGTTCTTC.